These 29 T cell receptor beta chains originate from one sample sequenced in a study of shared clonotypes between healthy human individuals. Naive-designated CD8 cells lacked CD45RO, were positively enriched for CCR7, and omitted terminally differentiated effector memory CD45RA+ cells. TCRdb keeps only in-frame clones here, not all; method: immunoSEQ multiplex PCR. This repertoire shows over 800,000 clones, about 91% found once; its top ten account for approximately 25%. Sequencing input: naive CD8+ T cells sorted from blood. These receptors were collected from a man aged 30-40 years in good health.

The CDR3 loop reads CASSLGGRTEAFF. The CDR3 region has the DNA TGTGCCAGCAGCTTAGGCGGGAGGACTGAAGCTTTCTTT. V is TRBV7-3 and J is TRBJ1-1; D is unclear. Germline V gene lookup returns CDR1 SGHTA and CDR2 FQGTGA. Trimming removed 2 bases at V and 5 bases at J, with 9 bases between. There are 13 residues in the CDR3.

As to this clone: This sample also contains other DNA sequences that code for the same CDR3. The V and J genes are TRBV27 and TRBJ2-1; either TRBD1 or TRBD2 may supply D (6 bases each). Deletions cut 3 bases from V and 2 bases from J, with 8 bases between. The CDR3 has 14 residues. Germline V gene data show CDR1 as MNHEY and CDR2 as SMNVEV (reference sequence). CDR3 DNA: TGTGCCAGCAGTTTCGGGGGCCCCTACAATGAGCAGTTCTTC. The encoded protein is CASSFGGPYNEQFF.

The chain recombines TRBV6-1 with TRBJ2-7; 7 bases match TRBD1. This CDR3 region has 14 residues. After removal of 10 bases from V and 2 bases from J, the junction contained 11 bases not matched to a gene. The germline V gene encodes CDR1 MNHNS and CDR2 SASEGT. CDR3 sequence reads: CATQQRDRAYEQYF. CDR3 nucleotide sequence: TGTGCCACCCAACAGAGAGACAGGGCCTACGAGCAGTACTTC.

The rearrangement links TRBV9 to TRBJ2-2; a weak D match, TRBD2 (7 bases). This CDR3 is built from 18 residues. The V gene lost 2 bases and the J gene lost 3 bases, with 20 bases spanning the gap. Germline loops: CDR1 SGDLS, CDR2 YYNGEE. CDR3 coding DNA: TGTGCCAGCAGCGTGGCGGGGGCCCAGTCAGGACACACCGGGGAGCTGTTTTTT. Amino acid sequence: CASSVAGAQSGHTGELFF.

The genes are TRBV9 and TRBJ2-1; perhaps TRBD1 as D (5 bases). Germline loops: CDR1 SGDLS, CDR2 YYNGEE. V lost 2 bases and J lost 4, with 16 bases in between. The CDR3 totals 16 residues. Written as DNA, the CDR3 is TGTGCCAGCAGCGTCTACGACAGACCCTTTTACAATGAGCAGTTCTTC. Translation: CASSVYDRPFYNEQFF.

The chain recombines TRBV5-1 with TRBJ2-1; unclear D gene. The CDR3 loop spans 12 amino acids. Trimming took off 4 bases at V and 4 bases at J, with 6 bases between the two ends. Germline V gene lookup returns CDR1 SGHRS and CDR2 YFSETQ. The CDR3 nucleotides read TGCGCCAGCAGCCGGTTTTACAATGAGCAGTTCTTC. This translates into CASSRFYNEQFF. The full variable domain, its missing parts supplied by reference TRBV5-1 and TRBJ2-1, is KAGVTQTPRYLIKTRGQQVTLSCSPISGHRSVSWYQQTPGQGLQFLFEYFSETQRNKGNFPGRFSGRQFSNSRSEMNVSTLELGDSALYLCASSRFYNEQFFGPGTRLTVL.

Written as DNA, the CDR3 is TGTGCCAGCAGCGTAGCAGCGGGAAGGACCTACGAGCAGTACTTC. Translating gives CASSVAAGRTYEQYF. This rearrangement joins TRBV9 to TRBJ2-7, with 7 bases matching TRBD2. The CDR3 is made up of 15 amino acids. V was pared by 0 bases and J by 2 bases, with 5 bases of the junction left unmatched. Germline assignment: CDR1 SGDLS and CDR2 YYNGEE.

The V gene is TRBV29-1, the J gene TRBJ2-1, with D maybe TRBD1 (5 bases). Germline V CDR1 and CDR2: SQVTM, ANQGSEA. This CDR3 has 14 amino acids. V lost 1 base and J 2 bases, leaving 9 bases between the germline ends. CDR3 in amino acids: CSVEGQTTYNEQFF. DNA of the CDR3: TGCAGCGTTGAAGGACAGACAACCTACAATGAGCAGTTCTTC.

This clone was found once. The rearrangement uses TRBV9 and TRBJ2-1, with D unresolved. CDR1 SGDLS and CDR2 YYNGEE come from the germline V gene. V lost 0 bases and J 2 bases, leaving 6 bases between the germline ends. This CDR3 spans 14 amino acids. Here the CDR3 reads CASSVGSTYNEQFF. CDR3 bases: TGTGCCAGCAGCGTAGGAAGCACCTACAATGAGCAGTTCTTC. The whole variable domain, filled in from reference TRBV9 and TRBJ2-1, reads DSGVTQTPKHLITATGQRVTLRCSPRSGDLSVYWYQQSLDQGLQFLIQYYNGEERAKGNILERFSAQQFPDLHSELNLSSLELGDSALYFCASSVGSTYNEQFFGPGTRLTVL.

This clone appeared many times. This chain links TRBV4-3 with TRBJ2-1, with D hard to call. CDR1 and CDR2 from the germline V gene are LGHNA and YSLEER. CDR3 size: 16 residues. Trimming removed 0 bases from V and 7 bases from J, with 16 bases in between. CDR3 loop: CASSQDLGAPSNEQFF. CDR3 bases: TGCGCCAGCAGCCAAGATTTGGGCGCCCCTAGTAATGAGCAGTTCTTC.

The V call is TRBV29-1, the J call TRBJ2-7, with TRBD1 identical over 9 bases. Trimming cost V 6 bases and J 4 bases; bases outside gene matches: 7. In germline, CDR1 is SQVTM, CDR2 ANQGSEA. The CDR3 consists of 13 residues. In nucleotides, the CDR3 is TGCAGCGTCGGGACAGGGAGTGATTACGAGCAGTACTTC. Its translation is CSVGTGSDYEQYF.

V and J are TRBV10-3 and TRBJ2-7; TRBD2 is a possible D gene (5 bases). Per the germline V gene, CDR1 is ENHRY and CDR2 is SYGVKD. This CDR3 comprises 14 residues. V lost 2 bases, J lost 3 bases, and 11 bases lay in between. The CDR3 loop is CAISEVTDFYEQYF. CDR3 DNA sequence: TGTGCCATCAGTGAGGTCACGGACTTCTACGAGCAGTACTTC.

This clone was picked up a small number of times. The chain links TRBV7-9 to TRBJ2-1; 11 bases map to TRBD2. The germline V gene has CDR1 SEHNR and CDR2 FQNEAQ (reference sequence). The CDR3 is 15 residues long. Trimming removed 5 bases from V and 6 bases from J; junction bases left unmatched: 6. CDR3 residues: CASSGLAGGVNEQFF. In nucleotides, the CDR3 is TGTGCCAGCAGCGGACTAGCGGGTGGGGTCAATGAGCAGTTCTTC.

As to this clone: Other DNA sequences in the same sample also yield this CDR3. V gene TRBV27 combines with J gene TRBJ2-7; 7 nucleotides agree with TRBD1. This CDR3 is 14 amino acids long. The V gene's germline CDR1 is MNHEY and CDR2 SMNVEV (reference sequence). V was pared by 2 bases and J by 2 bases, with 3 bases of the junction left unmatched. This chain's CDR3 is CASSLGQGAYEQYF. Here the CDR3 DNA reads TGTGCCAGCAGTTTAGGGCAGGGGGCCTACGAGCAGTACTTC.

Comments on this clone: The same CDR3 arises from other DNA sequences in this sample as well. The chain uses TRBV27 and TRBJ2-7, with 10 nucleotides matching TRBD2. The CDR3 length is 14 residues. Looked up from germline, CDR1 is MNHEY and CDR2 is SMNVEV (reference sequence). Germline trimming cut 8 bases from V and 3 bases from J; bases unmatched to any gene: 7. This chain's CDR3 is CASSRTSGDYEQYF. In DNA, the CDR3 is TGTGCCAGCTCCCGGACTAGCGGAGACTACGAGCAGTACTTC.

The rearrangement links TRBV5-1 to TRBJ2-1; D tentatively fits TRBD1 or TRBD2 (5 bases each). This CDR3 spans 13 amino acids. Germline V CDR1 and CDR2: SGHRS, YFSETQ. With 1 base removed from V and 8 bases from J, the gap between germline ends came to 10 bases. The chain's CDR3 is CASSLIGGDEQFF. CDR3 DNA sequence: TGCGCCAGCAGCTTGATTGGGGGAGATGAGCAGTTCTTC.

The chain joins TRBV6-6 to TRBJ2-7; 7 bases align to TRBD2. The V gene's germline CDR1 is MNHNY and CDR2 SVGAGI (reference sequence). Trimming cost V 6 bases and J 0 bases; bases outside gene matches: 11. The CDR3 totals 16 residues. The CDR3 protein is CASSRGVVRSSYEQYF. CDR3 nucleotide sequence: TGTGCCAGCAGCCGGGGGGTTGTGAGGAGCTCCTACGAGCAGTACTTC.

The CDR3, as DNA: TGTGCCAGCAGCTCAGGGCTTAATGAAAAACTGTTTTTT. Translated, it gives CASSSGLNEKLFF. This chain links TRBV7-6 with TRBJ1-4, with a weak D call TRBD1 (5 bases). CDR1 SGHVS and CDR2 FNYEAQ come from the germline V gene. CDR3 size: 13 residues. Trimming shortened V by 4 bases and J by 4 bases, and 7 bases separated the two germline ends.

This rearrangement joins TRBV7-8 to TRBJ2-7, with TRBD1 matching over 7 bases. Germline CDR1 reads SGHVS; CDR2 reads FQNEAQ. This CDR3 contains 14 residues. V was clipped by 3 bases and J by 2 bases; unmatched bases: 4. The chain's CDR3 is CASSFGTATYEQYF. The DNA for the CDR3 is TGTGCCAGCAGCTTCGGGACAGCTACCTACGAGCAGTACTTC.

The rearrangement joins TRBV19 to TRBJ2-5; 9 nucleotides match TRBD2. The length of the CDR3 is 17 residues. V shed 1 base and J 4 bases; nucleotides not matched to a gene: 10. Germline CDR1 is LNHDA and CDR2 is SQIVND (reference sequence). CDR3 in amino acids: CASSIGASGRSGETQYF. CDR3 in DNA: TGTGCCAGTAGTATAGGGGCGAGCGGGAGGAGCGGAGAGACCCAGTACTTC.

This chain uses TRBV2 with TRBJ2-4; a weak D match, TRBD2 (6 bases). The CDR3 contains 17 residues. With 2 bases removed from V and 2 bases from J, the gap between germline ends came to 16 bases. The germline CDR1 and CDR2 sequences are SNHLY and FYNNEI. CDR3 nucleotides: TGTGCCAGCAGTGAAAGAGGAGGGGCCGCCCCCAAAAACATTCAGTACTTC. It translates to CASSERGGAAPKNIQYF.

The chain combines TRBV18 with TRBJ2-7, with D possibly being TRBD1 (6 bases). The germline V gene has CDR1 KGHSH and CDR2 LQKENI. The V and J ends lost 6 bases and 3 bases respectively, with 12 bases between them. This CDR3 is built from 13 residues. The CDR3 sequence: CASSGDTNYEQYF. As DNA, the CDR3 is TGTGCCAGCTCTGGGGACACAAACTACGAGCAGTACTTC.

CDR3: CASRALGGRTDKGTQYF. As DNA, the CDR3 is TGTGCCAGCAGGGCCCTTGGGGGGAGGACGGACAAGGGGACCCAGTACTTC. J is TRBJ2-5 and V is TRBV28; weak D call: TRBD2 (6 bases). This CDR3 contains 17 residues. CDR1 is MDHEN and CDR2 is SYDVKM in the germline V gene. The V end was cut by 6 bases, the J end by 7 bases, with 27 bases between.

Comments on this clone: This sample also contains other DNA sequences that code for the same CDR3. The rearrangement links TRBV19 to TRBJ2-7; unclear D gene. CDR3 length: 13 residues. The V gene lost 1 base and the J gene lost 2 bases, with 6 bases spanning the gap. Germline CDR1 reads LNHDA; CDR2 reads SQIVND (reference sequence). The CDR3 region has the DNA TGTGCCAGTAGTATAGGCCCTACCTACGAGCAGTACTTC. This encodes CASSIGPTYEQYF.

This sequence joins TRBV9 and TRBJ2-5, with 11 positions matching TRBD1. The J segment lost 5 bases and the V segment lost 4 bases, leaving 10 bases of the junction unmatched. Germline CDR1 and CDR2: SGDLS and YYNGEE. CDR3 size: 16 residues. The CDR3 sequence: CASSPFGTGGGETQYF. The CDR3 DNA reads as TGTGCCAGCAGCCCTTTCGGGACAGGGGGAGGCGAGACCCAGTACTTC.

About this clone itself: One junction end does not reproduce the germline sequence, and a read error may be involved. V usage is TRBV7-9 and J usage is TRBJ2-7, with 7 bases identical to TRBD2. This CDR3 has 14 residues. Germline-derived CDR1 and CDR2 are SEHNR and FQNEAQ (reference sequence). The DNA for the CDR3 is TGTGCCAGCAGCCTAGCGGCAGGACCGTACGAGCAGTACTTC. It yields the protein CASSLAAGPYEQYF.

Regarding this clone: A much larger clone lies one base from this, so it may be a read error. The V and J genes are TRBV9 and TRBJ1-1; D is undetermined. Germline V gene sequence: CDR1 SGDLS, CDR2 YYNGEE. Trimming stripped 3 bases from V and 1 base from J, with 1 base between. This CDR3 is built from 11 residues. In DNA form, the CDR3 reads TGTGCCAGCAGCGGGAACACTGAAGCTTTCTTT. Its translation is CASSGNTEAFF. The whole variable domain, remainder taken from reference TRBV9 and TRBJ1-1, is DSGVTQTPKHLITATGQRVTLRCSPRSGDLSVYWYQQSLDQGLQFLIQYYNGEERAKGNILERFSAQQFPDLHSELNLSSLELGDSALYFCASSGNTEAFFGQGTRLTVV.

This clone was detected only a few times. V and J are TRBV7-9 and TRBJ1-3; no reliable D call. The CDR3 consists of 14 residues. Germline lookup yields CDR1 SEHNR and CDR2 FQNEAQ (reference sequence). The ends were cut back, 6 bases at V and 4 bases at J, with 13 bases in the middle. The CDR3 DNA reads as TGTGCCAGCAGACCCATTATCGGAGGAAACACCATATATTTT. Protein: CASRPIIGGNTIYF. Variable domain in full (rest from reference TRBV7-9 and TRBJ1-3): DTGVSQNPRHKITKRGQNVTFRCDPISEHNRLYWYRQTLGQGPEFLTYFQNEAQLEKSRLLSDRFSAERPKGSFSTLEIQRTEQGDSAMYLCASRPIIGGNTIYFGEGSWLTVV.

The chain has TRBV4-1 and TRBJ2-7; D gene ambiguous. CDR1 is MGHRA, CDR2 YSYEKL, per germline. V dropped 4 bases and J dropped 2 bases, with 18 bases sitting between them. The CDR3 covers 16 residues. This CDR3 is CASSPHLGSSTYEQYF. The CDR3 nucleotides read TGCGCCAGCAGCCCCCATCTTGGGTCCTCAACCTACGAGCAGTACTTC.